The sequence of this T cell receptor (beta chain) was determined in a study of T cell repertoires in cytomegalovirus infection. Study context: Selection of CMV epitopes for the study included recently identified HLA-C-restricted and well-studied HLA-B-restricted ones. Public TCR beta signatures marked donors with CMV infection and the matching HLA.

TCRdb reanalysed the reads using MiXCR and keeps one entry per CDR3 protein. The sample yields about 400,000 distinct CDR3 sequences, about 32% seen once. This clonotype was counted between two and nine times. The target antigen is unknown. Deletions cut 5 bases from V and 3 bases from J, with 22 bases between. CDR3 length equals 17 residues. The rearrangement uses TRBV12-3 or TRBV12-4 and TRBJ2-5; D remains ambiguous. The sample here was cultured PBMCs, taken from culture after CMV antigen stimulation. The sequence derives from a human donor in good health (CMV status not recorded). Some clones in this sample may be carry-over from other donors' samples. CDR3 protein: CASSPKNEYPWEETQYF. CDR3 bases: TGTGCCAGCAGTCCCAAGAACGAGTATCCGTGGGAAGAGACCCAGTACTTC.